This entry features one TCR beta chain sequence. Germline V CDR1 and CDR2: SGHDT, YYEEEE. V trimming: 2 bases; J trimming: 5 bases; junction bases outside the gene matches: 6. This CDR3 comprises 15 residues. Authors' analysis steps: Reference gene primers were amplified, and this amplification served to estimate nucleated cell counts. Sequenced by immunoSEQ multiplex PCR; TCRdb stores in-frame clones only, minus some. That table furnishes V, J and clone size, whereas the DNA furnished D and trimming. This table has 60,000 to 95,000 clones, around 72% appearing once. The sample comes from a study of blood T cell repertoires in COVID-19. On the study more broadly: Researchers got acute and convalescent COVID-19 samples from the United States, Italy and Spain. T cells, B-cell-depleted T cells, or PBMCs supplied cDNA or gDNA.

Sequencing used peripheral blood. The chain is built from TRBV5-6 and TRBJ2-1; TRBD2 agrees at 8 bases. The receptor was isolated from a human donor with acute or convalescent COVID-19. The donor label of this sample is uncertain. The CDR3 here is CASSFRFSGNNEQFF. Here the CDR3 DNA reads TGTGCCAGCAGCTTTCGGTTTAGCGGGAACAATGAGCAGTTCTTC.